The T cell receptor (beta chain) described here comes from a study of T cell repertoires in cytomegalovirus infection. Study-wide context: Evidence of both CMV infection and a matching HLA type came from public TCR beta signatures. Overall study results and limits: There were HLA-C-restricted CMV-specific TCR beta clonotypes dominating the ex vivo response.

Trimming took 10 bases from V and 5 from J, leaving 18 bases between them. This CDR3 has 14 amino acids. In germline, CDR1 is MNHNY, CDR2 SVGAGI (reference sequence). MiXCR, run by TCRdb on the reads, gives a single entry per CDR3 protein. The profile shows some 700,000 distinct CDR3 sequences, around a third of them singletons. As to this clonotype: Its antigen is unidentified.

The sequencing here drew on cultured PBMCs, taken from culture after CMV antigen stimulation. This sequence originates from a human donor in good health (CMV status not recorded). Some clones in this sample may be carry-over from other donors' samples. The chain has TRBV6-6 and TRBJ1-5; tentative D call: TRBD1 (6 bases). The CDR3 sequence is CATIGGGGHQPQHF. The CDR3 nucleotides are TGTGCCACCATAGGGGGAGGCGGGCATCAGCCCCAGCATTTT.